This T cell receptor beta chain was recovered during a study of neurological immune-mediated disorders. General study results and limits: The most TCR clonal expansion was seen in HTLV-1-associated myelopathy, whereas the least was seen in multiple sclerosis, below the level in healthy controls.

This clonotype was detected ten times or more. Antigen: not known. CDR1 is ENHRY and CDR2 is SYGVKD in the germline V gene. The CDR3 has 17 amino acids. V was pared by 3 bases and J by 4 bases, with 11 bases of the junction left unmatched. TCRdb independently ran MiXCR on the 5' RACE reads; one entry per CDR3 protein. The sample gives 55,000 to 70,000 distinct CDR3 sequences, about 4% of which show up once; 1.3% is in the top ten. The sample was PBMCs. The source of this sequence is a young man with multiple sclerosis. This chain connects TRBV10-3 to TRBJ1-1, with 10 bases fitting TRBD1. The CDR3 DNA reads as TGTGCCATCAGTGAAACTACGGGACAGGGGTCGGGCACTGAAGCTTTCTTT. Protein: CAISETTGQGSGTEAFF.